The clone carrying this T cell receptor beta chain was counted only a few times. The data stem from a study of beta chain features in type 1 diabetes. The germline gives CDR1 SEHNR, CDR2 FQNEAQ (reference sequence). This CDR3 is built from 15 residues. The V and J ends lost 4 bases and 7 bases, in that order; junction bases with no gene match: 9. Expressed TCRB transcripts were sequenced because the entire RNA isolate underwent reverse transcription. Sequenced by immunoSEQ multiplex PCR; TCRdb stores in-frame clones only, minus some. Seen here are roughly 170,000 clones, about 13% observed once, and the top ten hold about 0.58%.

What was sequenced was central memory CD4+ T cells from blood. This TCR was recovered from a woman under 30 in good health. The gene calls are TRBV7-9 and TRBJ1-4; 7 nucleotides line up with TRBD1. The CDR3 loop is CASSWGQRRFEKLFF. DNA for the CDR3: TGTGCCAGCAGCTGGGGACAGCGTCGATTTGAAAAACTGTTTTTT.